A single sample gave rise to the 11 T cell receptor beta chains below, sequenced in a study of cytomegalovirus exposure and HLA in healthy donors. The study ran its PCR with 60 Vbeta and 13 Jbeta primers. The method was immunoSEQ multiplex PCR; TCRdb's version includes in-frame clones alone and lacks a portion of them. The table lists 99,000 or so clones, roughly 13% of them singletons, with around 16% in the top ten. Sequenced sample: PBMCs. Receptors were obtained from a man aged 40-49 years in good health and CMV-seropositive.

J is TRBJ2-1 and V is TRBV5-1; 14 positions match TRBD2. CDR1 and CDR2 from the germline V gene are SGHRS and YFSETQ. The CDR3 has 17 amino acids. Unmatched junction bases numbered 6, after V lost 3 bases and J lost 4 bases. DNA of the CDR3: TGCGCCAGCAGCTCCCCGGGGACTAGCGGGGGATACAATGAGCAGTTCTTC. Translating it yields CASSSPGTSGGYNEQFF.

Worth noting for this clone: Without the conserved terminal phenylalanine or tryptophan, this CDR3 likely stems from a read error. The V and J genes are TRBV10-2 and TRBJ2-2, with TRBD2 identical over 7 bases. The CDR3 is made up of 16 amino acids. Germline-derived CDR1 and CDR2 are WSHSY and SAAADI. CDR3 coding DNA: TGCGAAAGCAGTGAGTCTGGGCAGGGAGGGACCGGGGAGCTGTTTGTT. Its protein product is CESSESGQGGTGELFV.

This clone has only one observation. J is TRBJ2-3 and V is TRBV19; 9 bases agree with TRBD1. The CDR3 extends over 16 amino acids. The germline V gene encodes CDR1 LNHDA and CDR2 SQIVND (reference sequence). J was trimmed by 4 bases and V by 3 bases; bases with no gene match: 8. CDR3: CASSIIGTGKSDTQYF. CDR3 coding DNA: TGTGCCAGTAGTATTATCGGGACAGGGAAATCAGATACGCAGTATTTT.

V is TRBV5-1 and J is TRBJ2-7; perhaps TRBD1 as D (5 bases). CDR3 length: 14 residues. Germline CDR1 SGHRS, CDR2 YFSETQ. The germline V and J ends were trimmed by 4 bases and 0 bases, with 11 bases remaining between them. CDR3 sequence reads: CASSQDTHSYEQYF. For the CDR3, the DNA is TGCGCCAGCAGCCAGGACACCCACTCCTACGAGCAGTACTTC. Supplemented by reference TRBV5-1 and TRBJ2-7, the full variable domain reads KAGVTQTPRYLIKTRGQQVTLSCSPISGHRSVSWYQQTPGQGLQFLFEYFSETQRNKGNFPGRFSGRQFSNSRSEMNVSTLELGDSALYLCASSQDTHSYEQYFGPGTRLTVT.

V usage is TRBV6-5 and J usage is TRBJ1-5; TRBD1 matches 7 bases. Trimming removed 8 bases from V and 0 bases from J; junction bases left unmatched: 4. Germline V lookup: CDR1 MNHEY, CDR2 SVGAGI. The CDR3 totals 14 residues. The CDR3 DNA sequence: TGTGCCAGCGGCCGGGACAGTAGCAATCAGCCCCAGCATTTT. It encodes CASGRDSSNQPQHF.

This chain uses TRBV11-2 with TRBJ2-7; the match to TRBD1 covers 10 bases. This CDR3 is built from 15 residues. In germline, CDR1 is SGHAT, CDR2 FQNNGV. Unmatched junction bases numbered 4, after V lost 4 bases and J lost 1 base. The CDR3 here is CASSYRTGGSYEQYF. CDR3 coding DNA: TGTGCCAGCAGCTACAGGACAGGGGGTTCCTACGAGCAGTACTTC.

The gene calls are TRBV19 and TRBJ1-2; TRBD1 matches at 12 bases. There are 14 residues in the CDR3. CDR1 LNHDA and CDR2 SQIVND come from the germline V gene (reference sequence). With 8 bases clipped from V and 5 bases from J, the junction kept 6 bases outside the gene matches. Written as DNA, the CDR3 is TGTGCCAGTTCACGGGACAGGGGGCTTTATGGCTACACCTTC. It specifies CASSRDRGLYGYTF.

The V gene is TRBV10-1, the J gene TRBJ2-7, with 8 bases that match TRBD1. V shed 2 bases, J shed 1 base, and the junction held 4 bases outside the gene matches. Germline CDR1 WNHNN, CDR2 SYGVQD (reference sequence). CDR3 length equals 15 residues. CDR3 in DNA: TGCGCCAGCAGTGAGATGACAGGGGTGTCCTACGAGCAGTACTTC. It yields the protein CASSEMTGVSYEQYF.

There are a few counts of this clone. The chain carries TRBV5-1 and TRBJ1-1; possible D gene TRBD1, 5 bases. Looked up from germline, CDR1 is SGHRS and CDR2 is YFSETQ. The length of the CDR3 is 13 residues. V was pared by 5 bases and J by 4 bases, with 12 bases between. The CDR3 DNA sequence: TGCGCCAGCAGGGGGGAGGGAGGCACTGAAGCTTTCTTT. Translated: CASRGEGGTEAFF.

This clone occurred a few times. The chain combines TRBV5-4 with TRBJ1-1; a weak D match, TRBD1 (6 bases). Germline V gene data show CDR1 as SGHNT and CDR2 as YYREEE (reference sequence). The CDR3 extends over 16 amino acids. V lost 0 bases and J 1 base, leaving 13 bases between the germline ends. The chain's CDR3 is CASSLGTGRTNTEAFF. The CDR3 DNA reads TGTGCCAGCAGCTTGGGAACAGGGCGGACGAACACTGAAGCTTTCTTT. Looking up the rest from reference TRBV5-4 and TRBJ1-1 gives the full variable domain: ETGVTQSPTHLIKTRGQQVTLRCSSQSGHNTVSWYQQALGQGPQFIFQYYREEENGRGNFPPRFSGLQFPNYSSELNVNALELDDSALYLCASSLGTGRTNTEAFFGQGTRLTVV.

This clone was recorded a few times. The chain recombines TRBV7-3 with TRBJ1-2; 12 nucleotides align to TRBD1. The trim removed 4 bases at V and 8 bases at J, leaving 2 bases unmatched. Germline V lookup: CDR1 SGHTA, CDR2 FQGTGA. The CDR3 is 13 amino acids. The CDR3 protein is CASSWDRGQGYTF. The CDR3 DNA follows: TGTGCCAGCAGCTGGGACAGGGGGCAGGGCTACACCTTC.